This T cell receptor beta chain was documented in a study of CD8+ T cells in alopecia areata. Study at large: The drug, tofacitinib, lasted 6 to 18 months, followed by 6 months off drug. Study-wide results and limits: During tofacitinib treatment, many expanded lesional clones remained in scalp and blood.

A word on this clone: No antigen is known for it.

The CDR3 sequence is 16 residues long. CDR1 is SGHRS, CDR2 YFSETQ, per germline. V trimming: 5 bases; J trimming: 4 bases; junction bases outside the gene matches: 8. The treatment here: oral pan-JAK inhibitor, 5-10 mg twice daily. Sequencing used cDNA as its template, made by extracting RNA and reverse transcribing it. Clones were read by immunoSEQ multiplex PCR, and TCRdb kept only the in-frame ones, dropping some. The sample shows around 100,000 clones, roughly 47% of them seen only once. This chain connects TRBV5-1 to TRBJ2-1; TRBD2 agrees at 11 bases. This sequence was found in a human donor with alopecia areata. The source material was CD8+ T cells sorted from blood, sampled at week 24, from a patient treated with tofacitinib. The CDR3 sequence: CASRTTSGSSYNEQFF. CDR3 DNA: TGCGCCAGCAGAACCACTAGCGGGAGTTCGTACAATGAGCAGTTCTTC.